This T cell receptor (beta chain) came from a study of technical replicates of blood from a few donors. Sequencing used immunoSEQ multiplex PCR; TCRdb keeps in-frame clones, though not all of them. The sample has more than 75,000 clones, about 94% seen once. The CDR3 consists of 13 residues. Germline CDR1 reads MNHEY; CDR2 reads SVGAGI. Between the trimmed V and J ends, which lost 2 bases and 1 base, there was a span of 5 bases. This receptor was obtained from a human donor in good health. The sample consisted of T cells isolated from PBMCs. The chain recombines TRBV6-5 with TRBJ1-2; D gene uncertain. Here the CDR3 DNA reads TGTGCCAGCAGTTACAGTAGTAACTATGGCTACACCTTC. This sequence encodes CASSYSSNYGYTF.